The text below deals with one T cell receptor (beta chain). Its antigen remains unknown. The data are from a study of cytomegalovirus exposure and HLA in healthy donors. Trimming removed 5 bases from V and 1 base from J, with 12 bases in between. There are 14 residues in the CDR3. The V gene's germline CDR1 is SQVTM and CDR2 ANQGSEA. Study outcomes and limitations: Rare TCR sequences predominated, though certain public TCRs were found in many donors. A few V segments could not be told apart, such as TRBV6-2 and TRBV6-3, and were left out.

PCR amplification relied on 60 Vbeta primers (plus 13 Jbeta primers). TCRdb's copy holds only in-frame clones and misses some; the assay was immunoSEQ multiplex PCR. There are about 150,000 clones in the sample; 60% to 85% occur only once, and roughly 4% lies in the top ten. This chain links TRBV29-1 with TRBJ1-5, with D unclear. This TCR was recovered from a woman in her forties in good health and CMV-seronegative. Material for sequencing was PBMCs. CDR3 bases: TGCAGCGTTTCGTCCGCGGGGAGCAATCAGCCCCAGCATTTT. Translating it yields CSVSSAGSNQPQHF.